A selection of T cell receptor beta chains follows, all from one sample in a study of T-cell memory formation after mild COVID-19. TCRdb fed the 5' RACE reads into MiXCR, producing one record per CDR3 protein. The sample yields 250,000 to 300,000 distinct CDR3 sequences, around a sixth seen once. The specimen was PBMCs or a T cell subset sorted from them (not recorded which). All receptors derive from a man in his late teens or twenties who had mild COVID-19 (a few samples of this study predate the infection). Cell type and time point are not known. CDR3s include the opening cysteine and the closing phenylalanine or tryptophan. Each record gives: V gene, clone size, J gene, D gene, CDR3 protein, CDR3 DNA. D genes are given only for firm matches. Part of the rows lack a size; the others show once, few, many or a class for expanded clones.

TRBV12-5,few,TRBJ2-5,.,CASGNLISGAGETQYF,TGTGCTAGTGGTAACCTGATATCGGGGGCAGGGGAGACCCAGTACTTC
TRBV6-5,many,TRBJ2-6,.,CASRIDGSSGANVLTF,TGTGCCAGCAGAATTGACGGCAGCTCTGGGGCCAACGTCCTGACTTTC
TRBV5-8,many,TRBJ2-7,.,CASSPGILNSYEQYF,TGTGCCAGCAGCCCGGGGATACTTAACTCCTACGAGCAGTACTTC
TRBV2,few,TRBJ2-3,TRBD1,CASSESLTGLHTDTQYF,TGTGCCAGCAGTGAGAGTTTGACAGGGTTGCACACAGATACGCAGTATTTT
TRBV7-9,.,TRBJ1-1,.,CASSLSVARTEAFF,TGTGCCAGCAGCTTATCTGTGGCCCGCACTGAAGCTTTCTTT
TRBV13,few,TRBJ2-7,.,CASSLGDNLYEQYF,TGTGCCAGCAGCTTAGGGGACAACCTCTACGAGCAGTACTTC
TRBV11-2,many,TRBJ2-1,.,CASSLDLGVNEQFF,TGTGCCAGCAGCTTAGATCTAGGGGTCAATGAGCAGTTCTTC
TRBV10-2,few,TRBJ2-1,.,CASSESLGTQQFF,TGCGCCAGCAGTGAGTCTCTAGGCACGCAGCAGTTCTTC
TRBV6-2/TRBV6-3,few,TRBJ1-2,.,CASSSSGRGYTF,TGTGCCAGCAGTTCTTCAGGGAGGGGCTACACCTTC
TRBV12-3/TRBV12-4,few,TRBJ2-7,TRBD1,CASSSGTGHEQYF,TGTGCCAGCAGTTCCGGGACAGGGCACGAGCAGTACTTC
TRBV6-2/TRBV6-3,.,TRBJ2-7,.,CASSYKGSSYEQYF,TGTGCCAGCAGTTACAAGGGTAGCTCCTACGAGCAGTACTTC
TRBV19,many,TRBJ1-1,.,CASSKKQPANTEAFF,TGTGCCAGTAGTAAAAAACAGCCCGCGAACACTGAAGCTTTCTTT
TRBV7-8,.,TRBJ2-1,.,CASSLIAIRYNEQFF,TGTGCCAGCAGCTTAATAGCGATTAGATACAATGAGCAGTTCTTC
TRBV9,.,TRBJ2-7,.,CASSVAGYHEQYF,TGTGCCAGCAGCGTAGCGGGTTACCACGAGCAGTACTTC
TRBV15,few,TRBJ1-1,.,CATSRLWREGDTEAFF,TGTGCCACCAGCAGACTTTGGAGAGAGGGAGACACTGAAGCTTTCTTT
TRBV5-1,many,TRBJ2-3,.,CASSSQGPAGTQYF,TGCGCCAGCAGCTCCCAAGGTCCGGCAGGAACGCAGTATTTT
TRBV5-1,few,TRBJ2-1,.,CASSLFPNNEQFF,TGCGCCAGCAGCTTGTTTCCGAACAATGAGCAGTTCTTC
TRBV6-2/TRBV6-3,.,TRBJ2-4,.,CASTATLAKNIQYF,TGTGCCAGCACCGCTACTCTAGCCAAAAACATTCAGTACTTC
TRBV3-1,many,TRBJ2-1,.,CASSQTDEQFF,TGTGCCAGCAGCCAAACTGATGAGCAGTTCTTC
TRBV7-9,.,TRBJ2-1,.,CASSLPEGSEQFF,TGTGCCAGCAGCCTTCCTGAGGGGTCTGAGCAGTTCTTC
TRBV29-1,.,TRBJ2-6,.,CSASGTSSTGANVLTF,TGCAGCGCCTCTGGGACATCCTCGACGGGGGCCAACGTCCTGACTTTC
TRBV7-6,.,TRBJ1-5,.,CASSLDSGDSNQPQHF,TGTGCCAGCAGCTTAGATTCTGGAGATAGCAATCAGCCCCAGCATTTT
TRBV7-3,.,TRBJ2-2,.,CASSRGRTGVGELFF,TGTGCCAGCAGCCGCGGGAGGACAGGGGTCGGGGAGCTGTTTTTT
TRBV5-1,few,TRBJ2-1,TRBD2,CASSPLAEYYNEQFF,TGCGCCAGCAGCCCACTAGCGGAGTATTACAATGAGCAGTTCTTC
TRBV7-9,.,TRBJ1-2,TRBD1,CASSPRQGWGYTF,TGTGCCAGCAGCCCCCGACAGGGGTGGGGCTACACCTTC
TRBV7-9,.,TRBJ2-6,.,CASTDSGANVLTF,TGTGCCAGCACCGACTCTGGGGCCAACGTCCTGACTTTC
TRBV12-3/TRBV12-4,many,TRBJ2-4,.,CASSAPGRNIQYF,TGTGCCAGCAGTGCCCCGGGACGAAACATTCAGTACTTC
TRBV20-1,few,TRBJ2-1,.,CSASDPRRGRSYNEQFF,TGCAGTGCTTCCGACCCCCGCCGGGGTAGGTCCTACAATGAGCAGTTCTTC
TRBV6-6,.,TRBJ2-5,TRBD2,CASSRQLAGGETQYF,TGTGCCAGCAGCCGACAGCTAGCGGGGGGGGAGACCCAGTACTTC
TRBV12-3/TRBV12-4,few,TRBJ2-7,.,CASRRDGYYEQYF,TGTGCCAGCAGAAGGGACGGATACTACGAGCAGTACTTC
TRBV9,few,TRBJ2-5,.,CASSASGARETQYF,TGTGCCAGCAGCGCGTCCGGGGCCAGAGAGACCCAGTACTTC
TRBV7-8,.,TRBJ2-1,.,CASSTYRVGSYNEQFF,TGTGCCAGCAGCACCTACCGCGTGGGGTCCTACAATGAGCAGTTCTTC